This T cell receptor beta chain derives from a study of blood T cells in healthy people across ages. The CDR3 is 14 residues long. Between the trimmed V and J ends, which lost 0 bases and 12 bases, there was a span of 15 bases. CDR1 is LGHDT, CDR2 YNNKEL, per germline (reference sequence). All donors came from Russia, were Caucasian and healthy, and spanned ages roughly 6 to 95. Study-wide results and caveats: Any changes in expanded clonotypes were possibly confounded, as donor CMV status remained unknown.

A remark on this clonotype: The antigen is undetermined.

A sample-barcoded 5' primer and a J-beta primer mix were used in a second PCR of roughly 7 to 11 cycles. Through a template-switch adaptor with 12 random nucleotides, each cDNA molecule received a tag. Every sample gave at least 2.5 million paired-end reads containing CDR3. From the 5' RACE reads, TCRdb called clonotypes with MiXCR, one entry per CDR3 protein. The sample consists of 600,000 or so distinct CDR3 sequences, about 30% of them appearing once. The clonotype was recovered from an elderly woman in good health. Source material: blood. The rearrangement uses TRBV3-1 and TRBJ2-1; D uncertain. CDR3 nucleotide sequence: TGTGCCAGCAGCCAAGATCCGGGTTCCTACGGGCAGTTCTTC. It yields the protein CASSQDPGSYGQFF.